A selection of T cell receptor beta chains follows, all from one sample in a study of T cell repertoires in cytomegalovirus infection. Using its own MiXCR run on the reads, TCRdb lists one record per CDR3 protein. The sample has 250,000 to 400,000 distinct CDR3 sequences; 20% to 25% are singletons. These receptors are not linked to any known antigen. The starting material was cultured PBMCs, obtained from culture after CMV antigen stimulation. The receptors stem from a human donor in good health (CMV status not recorded). Some clones in this sample may be carry-over from other donors' samples. Each CDR3 is given with its conserved first and last residue. The D gene is left open where the match is weak. Clone sizes are given selectively: once, few, many, or a class where the clone is expanded.

>.|TRBV12-3/TRBV12-4|TRBJ1-3|.
CASSLLQGPGNTIYF
TGTGCCAGCAGCCTTTTGCAGGGACCTGGAAACACCATATATTTT
>.|TRBV7-9|TRBJ1-2|.
CASSLRGAYYGYTF
TGTGCCAGCAGCCTCCGGGGGGCGTACTATGGCTACACCTTC
>TRBD1|TRBV6-2/TRBV6-3|TRBJ1-5|few
CASTLQGASNQPQHF
TGTGCCAGCACTCTACAGGGGGCGAGCAATCAGCCCCAGCATTTT
>.|TRBV28|TRBJ2-7|.
CASRGGPTYEQYF
TGTGCCAGCAGGGGGGGGCCTACCTACGAGCAGTACTTC
>TRBD1|TRBV7-6|TRBJ2-5|many
CASSLAFAGGETQYF
TGTGCCAGCAGCTTAGCGTTCGCAGGGGGAGAGACCCAGTACTTC
>.|TRBV6-5|TRBJ1-1|few
CASRAQGLFGTEAFF
TGTGCCAGCAGGGCGCAGGGGCTTTTCGGCACTGAAGCTTTCTTT
>TRBD1|TRBV7-8|TRBJ2-5|.
CASSAPRDSFQETQYF
TGTGCCAGCAGCGCGCCCCGGGACAGTTTCCAAGAGACCCAGTACTTC
>.|TRBV5-4|TRBJ1-1|.
CASSLAGSRNTEAFF
TGTGCCAGCAGCTTAGCAGGGTCTAGGAACACTGAAGCTTTCTTT
>.|TRBV30|TRBJ2-4|few
CAWSVNHLAKNIQYF
TGTGCCTGGAGTGTAAACCATCTAGCCAAAAACATTCAGTACTTC
>.|TRBV20-1|TRBJ2-7|.
CSASSPGGRNEQYF
TGCAGTGCTAGTAGTCCAGGGGGGAGGAACGAGCAGTACTTC
>.|TRBV5-6|TRBJ2-3|.
CASSLVPNTQYF
TGTGCCAGCAGCTTGGTGCCCAATACGCAGTATTTT
>.|TRBV12-3/TRBV12-4|TRBJ2-5|many
CASSLREETQYF
TGTGCCAGCAGCTTACGGGAAGAGACCCAGTACTTC
>TRBD1|TRBV7-9|TRBJ1-1|.
CASSRDRVDTEAFF
TGTGCCAGCAGTCGGGACAGGGTGGACACTGAAGCTTTCTTT
>.|TRBV28|TRBJ2-2|.
CASSLWGSGNTGELFF
TGTGCCAGCAGTTTATGGGGTAGCGGGAACACCGGGGAGCTGTTTTTT
>.|TRBV6-2/TRBV6-3|TRBJ2-4|.
CACAVGGSKNIQYF
TGTGCCTGCGCGGTGGGGGGTTCCAAAAACATTCAGTACTTC
>.|TRBV15|TRBJ2-1|few
CATSRARYNEQFF
TGTGCCACCAGCAGAGCCCGTTACAATGAGCAGTTCTTC
>.|TRBV12-3/TRBV12-4|TRBJ2-7|.
CASRPNRDISYEQYF
TGTGCCAGCCGACCTAACAGGGACATCTCCTACGAGCAGTACTTC